Listed below are T cell receptor beta chains from one sample, sequenced in a study of early T cells in non-severe SARS-CoV-2 infection. TCRdb redid the calling of the 5' RACE reads with MiXCR, one entry per CDR3 protein. The data hold some 48,000 distinct CDR3 sequences, with approximately 8.1% observed a single time. The specimen was whole blood. The receptors here all came from an adult who was a healthcare worker with PCR-confirmed SARS-CoV-2 infection or an uninfected control (not recorded which). Each CDR3 is given with its conserved first and last residue. Each record gives: J gene, V gene, CDR3 protein.

J gene: TRBJ1-2; V gene: TRBV28; CDR3 protein: CASSAHRVSANYGYTF
J gene: TRBJ2-3; V gene: TRBV12-3/TRBV12-4; CDR3 protein: CASSPRRGESTDTQYF
J gene: TRBJ2-7; V gene: TRBV18; CDR3 protein: CASSQNLRADYEQYF
J gene: TRBJ1-5; V gene: TRBV19; CDR3 protein: CASRPQGNQPQHF
J gene: TRBJ2-3; V gene: TRBV20-1; CDR3 protein: CSASTRTDTQYF
J gene: TRBJ1-5; V gene: TRBV28; CDR3 protein: CASGDRHLSNQPQHF
J gene: TRBJ1-5; V gene: TRBV28; CDR3 protein: CASSLIWQPQHF
J gene: TRBJ1-5; V gene: TRBV29-1; CDR3 protein: CSVPQGQHQPQHF
J gene: TRBJ2-7; V gene: TRBV12-3/TRBV12-4; CDR3 protein: CASSLQQGGEQYF
J gene: TRBJ1-1; V gene: TRBV19; CDR3 protein: CASRVRGHTEAFF
J gene: TRBJ2-7; V gene: TRBV9; CDR3 protein: CASSVGSSGDSYEQYF
J gene: TRBJ1-1; V gene: TRBV7-8; CDR3 protein: CASMNTEAFF